This TCR beta chain appears in the sequencing data of a study of PD-1 blockade in classical Hodgkin lymphoma. The study's findings and limits: Only CD4+ TCR diversity, not CD8+, had risen significantly by C4D1. The study reported lower baseline TCR diversity in newly diagnosed patients than in healthy donors. The origin of the repertoire differences remains undefined, with disease activity or prior therapy as possible causes. Complete responders entered with baseline diversity on par with newly diagnosed patients, the results showed.

This clone has just one count. Its antigen remains unknown. The V end was cut by 1 base, the J end by 7 bases, with 11 bases between. Germline CDR1 is LNHNV and CDR2 is YYDKDF (reference sequence). The CDR3 is made up of 13 amino acids. Clones were sequenced by immunoSEQ multiplex PCR, and TCRdb holds only the in-frame ones, with some missing. This sample has roughly 100,000 clones, with over 85% found just once. The time point: cycle 4 day 1 (C4D1), after 6 weeks of nivolumab. Relapse was seen in all patients after autologous stem cell transplantation, and brentuximab vedotin exposure was variable. Source: peripheral blood mononuclear cells (PBMCs), taken before the fourth cycle of nivolumab. This receptor was taken from a human donor with classical Hodgkin lymphoma. This chain links TRBV15 with TRBJ2-7; no definite D call. The CDR3 loop reads CATSRGPTREQYF. CDR3 bases: TGTGCCACCAGCAGAGGCCCGACTCGTGAGCAGTACTTC.